This T cell receptor beta chain was identified during a study of regulatory T cells in long-lasting Graves disease. Turning to the study itself: Less than 3 months of antithyroid drugs had been taken by newly diagnosed Graves' patients. The study, taken as a whole, reports: Favored usage of TRBV28, TRBJ1-2 and TRBJ2-5 was recorded in persistent disease.

V lost 3 bases to trimming and J lost 4 bases, with 14 bases between them. This CDR3 spans 15 amino acids. Germline CDR1 is SGHRS and CDR2 is YFSETQ. Researchers made TCR beta libraries by using iRepertoire HTBI primers and running Arm-PCR on CDR3 regions. In the original workflow: The study identified 55 to 80 TRBV and 13 to 15 TRBJ segments across samples. A single record per CDR3 protein comes from TCRdb applying MiXCR to the multiplex PCR reads. The V and J calls were determined by TCRdb, not by the authors. The sample carries hundreds of thousands of distinct CDR3 sequences, under 20% recorded once. This clonotype showed up many times. Its antigen is undetermined. This sample's time point: newly diagnosed GD, antithyroid drugs for less than 3 months. Isolated PBMC RNA provided the starting material for the TCR library. An endocrinology department in Xi'an, China, recruited the patients. These data were likewise used in another study, on T cells in Graves' hyperthyroidism and ophthalmopathy.

The sequence came from a woman aged 25 to 45 with Graves disease. The specimen comprised peripheral blood mononuclear cells (PBMCs), sampled at new diagnosis, from a patient treated with antithyroid drugs. The V gene is TRBV5-1, the J gene TRBJ1-3; maybe TRBD1 (5 bases). The CDR3 coding sequence is TGCGCCAGCAGCTCACAAGGGGAGAACGGAAACACCATATATTTT. Its translation is CASSSQGENGNTIYF.